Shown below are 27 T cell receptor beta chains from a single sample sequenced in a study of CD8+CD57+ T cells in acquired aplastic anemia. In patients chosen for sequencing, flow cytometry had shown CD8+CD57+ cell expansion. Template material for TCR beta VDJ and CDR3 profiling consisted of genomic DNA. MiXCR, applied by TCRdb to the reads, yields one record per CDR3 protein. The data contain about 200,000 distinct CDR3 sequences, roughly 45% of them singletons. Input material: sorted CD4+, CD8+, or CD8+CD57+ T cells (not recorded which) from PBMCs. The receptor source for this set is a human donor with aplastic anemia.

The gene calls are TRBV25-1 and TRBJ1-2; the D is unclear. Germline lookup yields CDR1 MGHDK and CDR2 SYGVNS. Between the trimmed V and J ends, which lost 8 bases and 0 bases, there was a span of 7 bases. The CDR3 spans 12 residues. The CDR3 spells CASQSSNYGYTF. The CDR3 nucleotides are TGTGCCAGCCAAAGTTCTAACTATGGCTACACCTTC.

In DNA, the CDR3 is TGTGCCAGCCATCGGCAGAACAATCAGCCCCAGCATTTT. Encoded protein: CASHRQNNQPQHF. This chain joins TRBV2 and TRBJ1-5; no reliable D call. CDR3 length: 13 amino acids. V was shortened by 8 bases and J by 3 bases, with 11 bases between the two germline ends. Germline V gene sequence: CDR1 SNHLY, CDR2 FYNNEI.

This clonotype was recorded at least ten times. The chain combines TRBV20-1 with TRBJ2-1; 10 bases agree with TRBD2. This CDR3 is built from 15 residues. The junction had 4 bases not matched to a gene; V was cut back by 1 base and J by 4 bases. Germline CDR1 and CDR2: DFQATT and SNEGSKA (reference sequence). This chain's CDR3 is CSARGFSGGYNEQFF. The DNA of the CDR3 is TGCAGTGCTAGAGGGTTTAGCGGGGGGTACAATGAGCAGTTCTTC.

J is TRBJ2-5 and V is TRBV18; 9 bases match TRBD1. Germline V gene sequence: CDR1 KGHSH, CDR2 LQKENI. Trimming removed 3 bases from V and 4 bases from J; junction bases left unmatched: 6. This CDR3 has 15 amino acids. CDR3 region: CASSPGTGLRETQYF. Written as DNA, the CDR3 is TGTGCCAGCTCACCCGGGACAGGGTTGAGAGAGACCCAGTACTTC.

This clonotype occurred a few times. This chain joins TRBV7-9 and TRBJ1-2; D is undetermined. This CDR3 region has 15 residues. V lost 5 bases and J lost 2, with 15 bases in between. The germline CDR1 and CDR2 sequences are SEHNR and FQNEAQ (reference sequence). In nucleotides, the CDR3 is TGTGCCAGCAGCGGATACCAGACACAAAACTATGGCTACACCTTC. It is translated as CASSGYQTQNYGYTF.

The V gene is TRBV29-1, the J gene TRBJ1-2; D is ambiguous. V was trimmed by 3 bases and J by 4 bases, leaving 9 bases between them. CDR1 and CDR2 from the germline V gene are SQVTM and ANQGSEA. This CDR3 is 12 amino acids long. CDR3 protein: CSVDSAVYGYTF. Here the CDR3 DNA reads TGCAGCGTTGATTCGGCTGTCTATGGCTACACCTTC. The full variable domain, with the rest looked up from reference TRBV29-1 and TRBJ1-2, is SAVISQKPSRDICQRGTSLTIQCQVDSQVTMMFWYRQQPGQSLTLIATANQGSEATYESGFVIDKFPISRPNLTFSTLTVSNMSPEDSSIYLCSVDSAVYGYTFGSGTRLTVV.

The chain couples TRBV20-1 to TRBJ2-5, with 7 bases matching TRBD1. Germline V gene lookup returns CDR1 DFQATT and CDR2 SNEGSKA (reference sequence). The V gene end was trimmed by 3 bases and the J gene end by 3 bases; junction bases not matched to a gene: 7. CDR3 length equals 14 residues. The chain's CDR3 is CSARVRQGEETQYF. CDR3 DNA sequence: TGCAGTGCTAGGGTTCGACAGGGAGAAGAGACCCAGTACTTC.

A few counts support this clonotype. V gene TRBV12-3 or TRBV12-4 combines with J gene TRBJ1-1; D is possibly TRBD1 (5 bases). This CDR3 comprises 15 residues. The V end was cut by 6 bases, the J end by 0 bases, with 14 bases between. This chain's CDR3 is CASRPTGTLNTEAFF. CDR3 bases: TGTGCCAGCAGACCAACCGGGACGCTGAACACTGAAGCTTTCTTT.

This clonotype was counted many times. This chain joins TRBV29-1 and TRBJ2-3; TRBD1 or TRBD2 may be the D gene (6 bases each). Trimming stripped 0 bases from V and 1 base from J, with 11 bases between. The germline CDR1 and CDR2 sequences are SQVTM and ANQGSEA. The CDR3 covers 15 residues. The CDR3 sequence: CSVEDGGPGTDTQYF. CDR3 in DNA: TGCAGCGTTGAAGACGGGGGCCCGGGCACAGATACGCAGTATTTT.

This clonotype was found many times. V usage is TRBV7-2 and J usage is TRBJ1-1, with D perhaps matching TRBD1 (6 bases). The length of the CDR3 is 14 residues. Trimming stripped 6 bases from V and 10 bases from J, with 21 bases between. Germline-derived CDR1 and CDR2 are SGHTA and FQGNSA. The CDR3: CASSSQTGSGLAFF. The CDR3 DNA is TGTGCCAGCAGTTCTCAGACAGGTTCGGGTTTAGCTTTCTTT.

CDR3 region: CASRTGRGFRADTQYF. The CDR3 coding sequence is TGTGCCAGCAGAACGGGGCGGGGATTTCGTGCGGATACGCAGTATTTT. This rearrangement joins TRBV7-8 to TRBJ2-3, with a tentative D call TRBD2 (6 bases). There are 16 residues in the CDR3. Looked up from germline, CDR1 is SGHVS and CDR2 is FQNEAQ. The germline V and J ends were trimmed by 6 bases and 6 bases, with 22 bases remaining between them. Looking up the rest from reference TRBV7-8 and TRBJ2-3 gives the full variable domain: GAGVSQSPRYKVAKRGQDVALRCDPISGHVSLFWYQQALGQGPEFLTYFQNEAQLDKSGLPSDRFFAERPEGSVSTLKIQRTQQEDSAVYLCASRTGRGFRADTQYFGPGTRLTVL.

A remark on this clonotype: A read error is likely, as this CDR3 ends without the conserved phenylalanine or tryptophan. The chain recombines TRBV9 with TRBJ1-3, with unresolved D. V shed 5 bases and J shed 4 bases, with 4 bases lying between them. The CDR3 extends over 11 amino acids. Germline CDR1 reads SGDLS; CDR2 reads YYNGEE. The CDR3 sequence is CASRRGNTIYS. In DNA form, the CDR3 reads TGTGCCAGCAGGAGGGGAAACACCATATATTCT.

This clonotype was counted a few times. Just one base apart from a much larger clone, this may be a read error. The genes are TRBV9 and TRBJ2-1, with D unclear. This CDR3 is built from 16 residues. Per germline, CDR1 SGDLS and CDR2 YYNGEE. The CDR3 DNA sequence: TGTGCCAGCAGCGTAGAGGCCGCCCCCACTTACAATGGGCAGTTCTTC. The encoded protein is CASSVEAAPTYNGQFF.

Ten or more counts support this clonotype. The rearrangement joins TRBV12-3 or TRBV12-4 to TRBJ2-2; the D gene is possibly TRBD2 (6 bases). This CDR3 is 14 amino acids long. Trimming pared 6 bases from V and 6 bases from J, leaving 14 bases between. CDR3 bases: TGTGCCAGCAGGGAACTGGGGACTGCCGGGGAGCTGTTTTTT. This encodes CASRELGTAGELFF.

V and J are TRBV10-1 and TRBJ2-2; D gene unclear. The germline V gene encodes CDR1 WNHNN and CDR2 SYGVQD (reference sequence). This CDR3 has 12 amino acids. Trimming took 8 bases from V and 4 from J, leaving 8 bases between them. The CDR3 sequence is CASGLITGELFF. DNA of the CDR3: TGCGCCAGCGGCCTAATCACCGGGGAGCTGTTTTTT.

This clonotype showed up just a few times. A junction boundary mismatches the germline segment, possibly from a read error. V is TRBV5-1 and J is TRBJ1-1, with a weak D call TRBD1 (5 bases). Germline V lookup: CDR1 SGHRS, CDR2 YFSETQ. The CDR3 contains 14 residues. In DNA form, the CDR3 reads TGTGCCAGCTCCCTCGACAGATTGAACACTGAAGCTTTCTTT. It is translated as CASSLDRLNTEAFF.

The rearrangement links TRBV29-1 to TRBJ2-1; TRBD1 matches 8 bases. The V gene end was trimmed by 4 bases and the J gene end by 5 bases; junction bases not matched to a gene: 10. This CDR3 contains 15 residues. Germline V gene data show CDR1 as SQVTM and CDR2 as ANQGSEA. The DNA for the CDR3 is TGCAGCGTTGTGGTACCGGGACAGGCTCACAATGAGCAGTTCTTC. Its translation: CSVVVPGQAHNEQFF.

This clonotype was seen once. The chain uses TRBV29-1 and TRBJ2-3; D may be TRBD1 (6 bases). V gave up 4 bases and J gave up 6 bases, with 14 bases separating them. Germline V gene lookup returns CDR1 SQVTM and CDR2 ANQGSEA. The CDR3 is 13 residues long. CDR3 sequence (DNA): TGCAGCGTTGGGGGGCAAAGGGCCGATACGCAGTATTTT. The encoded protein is CSVGGQRADTQYF.

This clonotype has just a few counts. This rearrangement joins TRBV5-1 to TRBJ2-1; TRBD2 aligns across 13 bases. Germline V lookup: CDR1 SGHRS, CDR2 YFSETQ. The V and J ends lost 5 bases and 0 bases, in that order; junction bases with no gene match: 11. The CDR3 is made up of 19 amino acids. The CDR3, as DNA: TGCGCCAGCAGGCCCACCGGGACTAGCGGGACAAGCTCCTACAATGAGCAGTTCTTC. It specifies CASRPTGTSGTSSYNEQFF.

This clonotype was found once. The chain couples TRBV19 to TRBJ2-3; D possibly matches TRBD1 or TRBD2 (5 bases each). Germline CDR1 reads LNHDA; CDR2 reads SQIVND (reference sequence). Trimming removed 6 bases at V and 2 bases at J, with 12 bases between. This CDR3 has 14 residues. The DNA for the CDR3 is TGTGCCAGTAGCAAGTGGGGGTTCACAGATACGCAGTATTTT. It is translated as CASSKWGFTDTQYF.

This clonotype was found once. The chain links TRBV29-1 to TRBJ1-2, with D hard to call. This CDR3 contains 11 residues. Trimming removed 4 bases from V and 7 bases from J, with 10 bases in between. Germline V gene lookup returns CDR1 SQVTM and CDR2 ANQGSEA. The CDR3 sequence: CSVVAGSGYTF. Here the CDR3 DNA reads TGCAGCGTTGTAGCGGGGAGTGGCTACACCTTC.

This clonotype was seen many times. The CDR3 DNA reads as TGTGCCAGCAGCCAGTCTTGGGGAGAGACCCAGTACTTC. The encoded protein is CASSQSWGETQYF. The rearrangement links TRBV6-6 to TRBJ2-5; D call uncertain. This CDR3 contains 13 residues. CDR1 MNHNY and CDR2 SVGAGI come from the germline V gene (reference sequence). V was trimmed by 6 bases and J by 4 bases, leaving 12 bases between them.

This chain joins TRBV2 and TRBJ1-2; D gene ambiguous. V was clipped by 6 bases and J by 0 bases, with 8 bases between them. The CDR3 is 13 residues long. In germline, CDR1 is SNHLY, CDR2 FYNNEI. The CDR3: CASRLEANYGYTF. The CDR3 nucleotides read TGTGCCAGCAGACTAGAAGCTAACTATGGCTACACCTTC.

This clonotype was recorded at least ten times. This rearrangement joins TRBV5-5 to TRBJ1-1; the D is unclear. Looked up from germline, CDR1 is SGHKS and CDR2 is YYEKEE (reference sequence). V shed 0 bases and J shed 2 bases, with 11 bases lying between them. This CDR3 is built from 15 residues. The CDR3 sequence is CASSLAGSGNTEAFF. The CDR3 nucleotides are TGTGCCAGCAGCTTGGCCGGGAGTGGTAACACTGAAGCTTTCTTT.

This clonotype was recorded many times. The CDR3 sequence: CASSLPGGTDTQYF. As DNA, the CDR3 is TGTGCCAGCAGCTTGCCCGGGGGCACAGATACGCAGTATTTT. The V and J genes are TRBV5-6 and TRBJ2-3; possible D gene TRBD2, 5 bases. Germline values: CDR1 SGHDT, CDR2 YYEEEE. This CDR3 has 14 amino acids. V dropped 1 base and J dropped 1 base, with 7 bases sitting between them.

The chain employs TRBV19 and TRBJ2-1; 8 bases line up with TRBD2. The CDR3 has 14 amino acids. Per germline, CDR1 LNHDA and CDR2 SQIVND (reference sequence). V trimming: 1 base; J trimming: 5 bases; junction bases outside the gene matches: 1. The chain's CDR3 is CASSIVLADNEQFF. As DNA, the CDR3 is TGTGCCAGTAGTATAGTACTAGCGGACAATGAGCAGTTCTTC.

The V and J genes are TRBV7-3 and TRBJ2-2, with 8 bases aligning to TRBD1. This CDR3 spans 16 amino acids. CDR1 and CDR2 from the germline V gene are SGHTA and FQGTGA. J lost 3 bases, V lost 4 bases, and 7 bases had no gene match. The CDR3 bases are TGTGCCAGCAGCTCTTCGGGACAGGCTGACACCGGGGAGCTGTTTTTT. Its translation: CASSSSGQADTGELFF.